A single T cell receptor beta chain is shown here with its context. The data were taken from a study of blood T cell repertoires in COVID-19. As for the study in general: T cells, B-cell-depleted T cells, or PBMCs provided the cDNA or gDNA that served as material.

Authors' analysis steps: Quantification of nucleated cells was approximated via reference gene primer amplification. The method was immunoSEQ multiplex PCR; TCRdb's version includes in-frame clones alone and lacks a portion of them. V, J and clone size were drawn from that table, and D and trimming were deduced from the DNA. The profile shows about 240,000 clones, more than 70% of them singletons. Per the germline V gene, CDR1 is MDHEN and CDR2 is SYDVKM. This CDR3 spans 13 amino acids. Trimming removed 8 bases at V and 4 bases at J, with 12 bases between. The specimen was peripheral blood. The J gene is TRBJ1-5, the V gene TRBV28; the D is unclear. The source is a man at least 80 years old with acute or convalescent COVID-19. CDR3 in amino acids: CASQGRVNQPQHF. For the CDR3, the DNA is TGTGCCAGCCAAGGGAGGGTGAATCAGCCCCAGCATTTT. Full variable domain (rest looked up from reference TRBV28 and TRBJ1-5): DVKVTQSSRYLVKRTGEKVFLECVQDMDHENMFWYRQDPGLGLRLIYFSYDVKMKEKGDIPEGYSVSREKKERFSLILESASTNQTSMYLCASQGRVNQPQHFGDGTRLSIL.